The sequence of this TCR beta chain was determined in a study of control samples from healthy donors and cancer patients. There are 13 residues in the CDR3. The germline V gene encodes CDR1 MNHEY and CDR2 SVGAGI. V gave up 0 bases and J gave up 4 bases, with 3 bases separating them. The assay was immunoSEQ multiplex PCR, and TCRdb's table has in-frame clones only and misses some. This table holds 120,000 or so clones, more than 70% found once. The chain is built from TRBV6-5 and TRBJ2-2; D ambiguous. The clonotype originates from a man aged 60 to 69 in good health. Sequencing input: blood. CDR3 nucleotide sequence: TGTGCCAGCAGTTACTCGACCACCGGGGAGCTGTTTTTT. Translating it yields CASSYSTTGELFF.